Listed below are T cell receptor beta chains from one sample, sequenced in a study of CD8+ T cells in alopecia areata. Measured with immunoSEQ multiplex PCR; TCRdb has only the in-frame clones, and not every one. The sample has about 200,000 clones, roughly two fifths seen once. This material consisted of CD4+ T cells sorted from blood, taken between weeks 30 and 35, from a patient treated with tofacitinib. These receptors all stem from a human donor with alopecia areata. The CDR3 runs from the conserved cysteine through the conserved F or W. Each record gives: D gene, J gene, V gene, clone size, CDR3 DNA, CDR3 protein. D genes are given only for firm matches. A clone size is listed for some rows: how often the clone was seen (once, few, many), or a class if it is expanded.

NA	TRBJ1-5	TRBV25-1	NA	TGTGCCAGCAGTGATCAGGGTGCTAGTCGGCCCCAGCATTTT	CASSDQGASRPQHF
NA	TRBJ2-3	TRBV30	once	TGTGCCTGGAGTGTACTGAGCACAGATACGCAGTATTTT	CAWSVLSTDTQYF
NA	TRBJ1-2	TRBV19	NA	TGTGCCAGTAGTCCCCCCGAGGGATACTATGGCTACACCTTC	CASSPPEGYYGYTF
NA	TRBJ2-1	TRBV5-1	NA	TGCGCCAGCAGCTTGGGCCCAGGAGGGCCGGGGCAGTTCTTC	CASSLGPGGPGQFF
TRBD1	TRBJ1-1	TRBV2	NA	TGTGCCAGCCCGGGACAGATGAACACTGAAGCTTTCTTT	CASPGQMNTEAFF
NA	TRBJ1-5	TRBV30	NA	TGTGCCTGGAGTCAGACAGTTCATCAGCCCCAGCATTTT	CAWSQTVHQPQHF
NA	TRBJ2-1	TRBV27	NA	TGTGCCAGCTCGGTACGGGGCAGGGATGAGCAGTTCTTC	CASSVRGRDEQFF
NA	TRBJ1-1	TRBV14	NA	TGTGCCAGCAGAAACTCCCAGGGAGGCACTGAAGCTTTCTTT	CASRNSQGGTEAFF
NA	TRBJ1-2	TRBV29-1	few	TGCAGCGTTTTGTCAGGGGTCAGCTACACCTTC	CSVLSGVSYTF
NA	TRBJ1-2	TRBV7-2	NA	TGTGCCAGCAGCTTACACAGACCCCTCTATGGCTACACCTTC	CASSLHRPLYGYTF
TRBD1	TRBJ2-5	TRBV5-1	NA	TGCGCCAGCAGCCCACGACAGGGACGAGGACTCCAAGAGACCCAGTACTTC	CASSPRQGRGLQETQYF
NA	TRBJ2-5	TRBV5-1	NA	TGCGCCAGCAGCTTGCTCGGTGGGACGGGGAGGGAGACCCAGTACTTC	CASSLLGGTGRETQYF
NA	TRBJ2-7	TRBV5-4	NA	TGTGCCAGCAGAGAGGATGTCGGGGCCAGGTACGAGCAGTACTTC	CASREDVGARYEQYF
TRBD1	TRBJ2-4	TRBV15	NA	TGTGCCACCAGCAGGGGACAGGGAATAGTCTACATTCAGTACTTC	CATSRGQGIVYIQYF
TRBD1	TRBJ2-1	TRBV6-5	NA	TGTGCCAGCAGCACCGGGACAGGCAACAATGAGCAGTTCTTC	CASSTGTGNNEQFF
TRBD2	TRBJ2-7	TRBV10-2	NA	TGCGCCAGCAGGATGGGACTAGCTACTGGCGAGCAGTACTTC	CASRMGLATGEQYF
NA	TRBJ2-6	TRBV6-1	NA	TGTGCCAGCAGTGAAGCGGGATCTGGGGCCAACGTCCTGACTTTC	CASSEAGSGANVLTF
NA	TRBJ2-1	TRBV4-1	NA	TGCGCCAGCAGCCAAGATGTGGGGGCTAACTACAATGAGCAGTTCTTC	CASSQDVGANYNEQFF
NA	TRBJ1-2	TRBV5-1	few	TGCGCCAGCAGCTTGGGCGGGAAGAACTATGGCTACACCTTC	CASSLGGKNYGYTF
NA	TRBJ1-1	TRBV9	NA	TGTGCCAGCAGCTATACAGGGATGTCCACTGAAGCTTTCTTT	CASSYTGMSTEAFF
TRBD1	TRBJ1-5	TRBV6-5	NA	TGTGCCAGCAGCGACAGGGGCAATCAGCCCCAGCATTTT	CASSDRGNQPQHF
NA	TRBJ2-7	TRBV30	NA	TGTGCCTGGAGCATTGGACAGACTCCCTACGAGCAGTACTTC	CAWSIGQTPYEQYF
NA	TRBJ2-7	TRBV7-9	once	TGTGCCAGCAGCCCCAGGGGCTCCTACGAGCAGTACTTC	CASSPRGSYEQYF
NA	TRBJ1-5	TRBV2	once	TGTGCCAGCAATCACAATAGCAATCAGCCCCAGCATTTT	CASNHNSNQPQHF
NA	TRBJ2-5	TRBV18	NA	TGTGCCAGCTCACCCGAATACCAAGAGACCCAGTACTTC	CASSPEYQETQYF
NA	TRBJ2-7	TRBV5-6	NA	TGTGCCAGCAGCTTCGCAGCCTACGAGCAGTACTTC	CASSFAAYEQYF
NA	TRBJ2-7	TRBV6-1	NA	TGTGCCAGCGTCCGACAATCGAGCTCCTACGAGCAGTACTTC	CASVRQSSSYEQYF
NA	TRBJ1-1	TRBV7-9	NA	TGTGCCAGCAGCTTAGAGGGTTGGGCCACTGAAGCTTTCTTT	CASSLEGWATEAFF
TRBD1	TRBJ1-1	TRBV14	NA	TGTGCCAGCAGCCAATTCTTTGACAGGGTGAACACTGAAGCTTTCTTT	CASSQFFDRVNTEAFF
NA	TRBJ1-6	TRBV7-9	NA	TGTGCCAGCAGCCTCTCGGGGGGGGCGCGCTCACCCCTCCACTTT	CASSLSGGARSPLHF
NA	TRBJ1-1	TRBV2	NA	TGTGCCAGCAGAAGGACAGTGAACACTGAAGCTTTCTTT	CASRRTVNTEAFF
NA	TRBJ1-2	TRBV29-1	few	TGCAGCGTTGTCTTAACACCGCCTAACTATGGCTACACCTTC	CSVVLTPPNYGYTF
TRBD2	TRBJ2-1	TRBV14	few	TGTGCCAGCAGCCAGCTGACTAGCGGGAGCCGTGAGCAGTTCTTC	CASSQLTSGSREQFF
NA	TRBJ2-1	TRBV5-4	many	TGTGCCAGCAGCCCACAGGGCAATGAGCAGTTCTTC	CASSPQGNEQFF
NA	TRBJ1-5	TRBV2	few	TGTGCCAGCAGTCGGACATCTAATCAGCCCCAGCATTTT	CASSRTSNQPQHF
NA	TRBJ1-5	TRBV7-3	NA	TGTGCCAGCAGCTTAGAGCCAGGGTTCGATCAGCCCCAGCATTTT	CASSLEPGFDQPQHF
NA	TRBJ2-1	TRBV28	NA	TGTGCCAGCAGTTCACTAGTTGTTGAGCAGTTCTTC	CASSSLVVEQFF